This TCR beta chain was sequenced for a study of OX40 agonist ivuxolimab in advanced cancers. Study details: The drug used for patients, ivuxolimab, was an agonistic anti-OX40 (CD134) antibody. Patients with hepatocellular carcinoma, melanoma, renal cell or head and neck cancer made up the dose-escalation patients. Administration of intravenous ivuxolimab to patients occurred every 2 weeks at 0.01 to 10 mg/kg.

Sequencing was performed with immunoSEQ multiplex PCR; in TCRdb, only in-frame clones are kept and a portion is missing. The sample has 55,000 to 65,000 clones; approximately 90% are singletons. On this clone itself: No antigen is known for it.

The CDR3 totals 15 residues. V was pared by 7 bases and J by 1 base, with 16 bases between. From germline, CDR1 is MNHEY and CDR2 SVGAGI. Study-level findings and limits: Expanded clones were, on average, more numerous in CD8+ T cells than in CD4+.

The gene calls are TRBV6-5 and TRBJ1-1; D possibly corresponds to TRBD1 (6 bases). The source material was CD4+ or CD8+ T cells sorted from blood, sampled in a trial of the OX40 agonist ivuxolimab. The sequence was collected from an adult with an advanced solid tumor such as melanoma, head and neck, liver or kidney cancer. The CDR3 DNA sequence: TGTGCCAGCACCTCCACAGGGAGGACGAACACTGAAGCTTTCTTT. Protein: CASTSTGRTNTEAFF.